This T cell receptor beta chain was recorded in a study of cytomegalovirus exposure and HLA in healthy donors listed by TCRdb under 2017. Context from the whole study: An earlier analysis of approximately 640 of the donors reported 250 to 300 Gb of sequence data and more than 90 million unique TCR beta sequences from some 180 million T cells. An early release covering about 600 HLA-typed donors comprised about 310 gigabases of sequencing data and tens of millions of unique TCR sequences. Of the 300 to 500 genotyped donors, 80% to 90% were placed in the genetic ancestry cluster associated with self-reported Caucasian donors. The aim of the study was to test whether cataloging public T cell receptors could identify signatures of past pathogen exposure. Using immunosequencing, the study profiled T cell repertoires from about 650 subjects and related those repertoires to cytomegalovirus serostatus. Along with the approximately 650-subject first cohort, a separate validation cohort of 120 different subjects was used. To predict cytomegalovirus infection status, the study combined high-throughput TCR immunosequencing, statistical association of individual TCRs with disease status, and machine learning. In a later analysis, previously published TCR beta repertoires from about 640 donors were re-analyzed and high-resolution HLA genotyping was added so that TCR occurrence patterns could be studied. Rather than drawing on any new phenotypic data, the later analysis identified candidate immune exposures from TCR beta sequences and the way those sequences occurred across donors. In an earlier analysis of roughly 600 of the donors, high-throughput TCR beta sequencing was used to judge whether each TCR beta V gene segment behaved as functional or pseudogenic. Donor age, sex, ethnicity and CMV serostatus were compiled together with the repertoire data. In a later genetic analysis, genome-wide SNP genotypes for about 55% of the 666 donors were used, and that subset was treated as a discovery cohort. Every discovery cohort repertoire had been produced on one sequencing platform. Both class I and class II loci were covered by HLA typing, at four-digit resolution. Typing coverage varied by locus: roughly 629-640 donors for A, B, C, DRB1 and DQB1; some 520 for DQA1; about 600 for DPA1; around 490 for DPB1. Roughly 5 DR-DQ haplotypes were handled as single units for association and clustering, since linkage in the cohort was strong. Among roughly 400 genotyped donors of the cohort, an average of approximately 240,000 unique TCR beta nucleotide sequences was sequenced per donor, of which about 19% were non-productive.

The cohort comprised fewer than 700 healthy bone marrow donors. All cohort members were sampled while nominally healthy, although unrecorded immune exposures were likely present. The donor was CMV seronegative and belonged to the group of over 350 seronegative cohort members. Every donor gave a peripheral blood sample, and the peripheral blood mononuclear cells from that sample were used for TCR beta sequencing. Genomic DNA extraction from the blood cell samples was performed with the Qiagen DNeasy Blood Extraction Kit. On this clone: No antigen is known for it.

Library preparation was by the immunoSEQ multiplex PCR assay. For the multiplex PCR, a mixture combining 60 forward primers for TCR Vbeta segments and 13 reverse primers for TCR Jbeta segments was used. The CDR3 region of rearranged TCR beta genes was amplified from genomic DNA by a multiplex PCR assay. On the Illumina HiSeq System, the amplified TCR beta libraries were sequenced as 87-base-pair reads. As for the authors' bioinformatics: Across the 600 to 700 repertoires, a later analysis counted 78 million or so unique TCR beta chains, roughly 11 million of which were shared by at least two donors. A nearest-neighbor algorithm error-corrected the raw reads and collapsed the reads into unique sequences, merging closely related sequences to remove PCR and sequencing errors. Alignment of CDR3 sequences to IMGT reference sequences was used to assign V, D and J gene segments. For a sequence to be retained, a match of at least six nucleotides was required to both a V gene segment and a J gene segment. A rearrangement counted as productive if the CDR3 had no stop codons and remained in frame with V and J, and every other rearrangement counted as non-productive. Following IMGT convention, CDR3 was defined as the stretch from the second conserved V-encoded cysteine up to the conserved J-encoded phenylalanine. The earlier analysis of fewer than 750 of the donors excluded sequences that lacked an unambiguous match to a single V gene segment. In an earlier analysis of around 600 of the donors, V segments were called functional above 56.7% productive rearrangements and were called segregating when the between-donor standard deviation exceeded 5%. To diagnose cytomegalovirus status from the catalog of TCR beta chain sequences, a statistical classification framework was built. A later analysis assigned V and J genes by comparing TCR nucleotide sequences with IMGT/GENE-DB human TR gene sequences. Using the TCRdist pipeline, a later analysis assigned CDR3 sequences along with most-parsimonious VDJ recombination scenarios. A later analysis defined each TCR beta chain by its CDR3 amino acid sequence plus V-gene family, and excluded reads lacking a unique V-gene family. As a way to deal with suspected cross-contamination and a sequencing artifact, a later analysis dropped roughly 620 nucleotide sequences that were highly shared and had low generation probability. For each public chain, a later analysis derived a clonal expansion index from normalized ranks of inferred template counts within each repertoire. Generation probabilities in a later analysis came from a VDJ recombination model fitted to out-of-frame rearrangements, and those results were checked against IGoR. A later analysis scored TCR-TCR, TCR-HLA and TCR-CMV co-occurrence with hypergeometric tests, applying a repertoire-size bias correction to TCR pairs. A later analysis estimated false discovery rates by permuting HLA or CMV assignments 20 times. In a later analysis, co-occurring TCRs were grouped with DBSCAN, and TCRdist sequence similarity was added when clustering was performed within HLA-allele-positive subsets. Co-occurrence clustering excluded repertoires with fewer than 30,000 or more than 120,000 public chains, plus five with anomalous nucleotide sharing. TCRdb obtained this table from immuneACCESS and retained in-frame rearrangements with V and J assigned. These tables miss some clones; where compared with another copy, unresolved V genes account for less than half of the shortfall, and the remainder is unexplained. V and J calls and clone size are copied from that table; D and trimming were computed from the DNA. The sample table on file contains 95,000 to 110,000 clones. The ten largest clones take up about 3% of the sample.

Here is what the overall study found, with its caveats: In a later analysis, some 18,000 TCR beta sequences were associated with specific HLA alleles at a false discovery rate of 0.05. A further reported finding was that TCR beta sequences accurately predicted the HLA-A and HLA-B alleles for most subjects in the first cohort. CMV serostatus was the only immune exposure information available for the cohort. In both the original and validation cohorts, the classifier was reported to diagnose cytomegalovirus status with high specificity and sensitivity. In this cohort, only TCR beta chains were sequenced, and detectable features were limited by the absence of alpha or paired-chain data. Assigning TCR associations to individual alleles was difficult when HLA alleles, especially DR and DQ, strongly co-occurred. According to a later analysis, TCR association rates differed among HLA loci, with DRB1 alleles showing the most associated TCRs and HLA-C alleles showing the fewest. HLA typing was unavailable for some donors at each locus, so association tests used only the typed subset. In a later genetic analysis, a missense DCLRE1C variant was associated with V-gene and J-gene trimming of TCR beta chains, and the association was replicated in an independent cohort. An earlier analysis of 587 of the donors showed that most TCR beta V segments appeared in productive rearrangements either about 87% or about 30% of the time, which broadly matched IMGT annotations. Correlated functional status among segregating V segments might reflect linkage disequilibrium, but an unknown experimental factor could not be ruled out. In a later analysis, most CMV-associated TCR beta chains were found to appear HLA-restricted, with HLA associations seemingly driven largely by CMV exposure. Compared with the 666-donor mean, donors in an Asian-associated ancestry cluster had fewer N-insertions in productive TCRs, according to a later genetic analysis. Compared with equally common non-associated chains, HLA-associated TCR beta chains in a later analysis were more clonally expanded and had lower generation probabilities. Because counts were too low, some 16 rarely observed V segments, including chromosome 9 orphons, were excluded from the earlier analysis of under 650 of the donors. Sequencing depth was assumed to be roughly uniform across donors in the presence/absence analyses, though that assumption may not hold. In vitro tests confirmed that a few of the cytomegalovirus-associated TCR beta chains recognize cytomegalovirus antigens. A group of highly shared sequence variants was considered likely to be a technical artifact of the sequencing pipeline. A later analysis reported that several top co-occurrence clusters appeared linked to parvovirus B19, influenza, CMV and Epstein-Barr virus. In the study, some 160 TCR beta chains were listed as associated with cytomegalovirus. Most TCR sequences were observed very rarely across donors, whereas some public TCRs were present in many individuals. It was suggested by the authors that the approach could potentially be generalized to other disease states and immunological phenotypes.

The specimen was PBMCs. This sequence originates from a middle-aged man in good health and CMV-seronegative.

The CDR3 reads CASSANRGRGNEQFF. The sequenced DNA is TGTGCCAGCAGTGCGAACAGGGGAAGGGGCAATGAGCAGTTCTTC. The chain couples TRBV27 to TRBJ2-1; TRBD1 matches 7 bases in the middle. Compared with germline, V lacks 5 bases and J lacks 6 bases; bases without a gene match: 10. The CDR3 covers 15 residues, taking in both the cysteine and the phenylalanine. Just CDR3 DNA is preserved here, 45 bases in frame from base 1. The germline V gene (reference sequence) sets CDR1 to MNHEY and CDR2 to SMNVEV.